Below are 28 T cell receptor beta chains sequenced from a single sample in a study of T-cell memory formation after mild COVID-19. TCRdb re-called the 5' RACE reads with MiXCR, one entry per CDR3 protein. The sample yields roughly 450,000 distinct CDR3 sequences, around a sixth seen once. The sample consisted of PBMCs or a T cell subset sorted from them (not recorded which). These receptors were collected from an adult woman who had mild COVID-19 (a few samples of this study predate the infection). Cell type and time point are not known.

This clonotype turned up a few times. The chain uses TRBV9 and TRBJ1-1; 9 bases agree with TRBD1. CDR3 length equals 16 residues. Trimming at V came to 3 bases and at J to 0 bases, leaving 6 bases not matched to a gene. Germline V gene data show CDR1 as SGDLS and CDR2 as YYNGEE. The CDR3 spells CASSAPRQGVNTEAFF. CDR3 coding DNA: TGTGCCAGCAGCGCTCCGAGACAGGGGGTGAACACTGAAGCTTTCTTT. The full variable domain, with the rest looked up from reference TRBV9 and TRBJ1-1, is DSGVTQTPKHLITATGQRVTLRCSPRSGDLSVYWYQQSLDQGLQFLIQYYNGEERAKGNILERFSAQQFPDLHSELNLSSLELGDSALYFCASSAPRQGVNTEAFFGQGTRLTVV.

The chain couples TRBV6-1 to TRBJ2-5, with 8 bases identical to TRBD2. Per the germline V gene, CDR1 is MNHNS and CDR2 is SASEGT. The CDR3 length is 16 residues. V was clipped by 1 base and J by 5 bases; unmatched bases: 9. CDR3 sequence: CASSEVVLAVAETQYF. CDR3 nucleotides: TGTGCCAGCAGTGAAGTTGTACTAGCGGTCGCCGAGACCCAGTACTTC.

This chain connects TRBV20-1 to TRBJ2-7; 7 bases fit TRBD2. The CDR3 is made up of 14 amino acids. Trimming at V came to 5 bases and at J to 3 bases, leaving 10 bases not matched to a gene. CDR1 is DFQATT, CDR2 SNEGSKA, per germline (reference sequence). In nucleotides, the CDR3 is TGCAGTGCTTCCCGAGCGGGGAAGAACTACGAGCAGTACTTC. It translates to CSASRAGKNYEQYF.

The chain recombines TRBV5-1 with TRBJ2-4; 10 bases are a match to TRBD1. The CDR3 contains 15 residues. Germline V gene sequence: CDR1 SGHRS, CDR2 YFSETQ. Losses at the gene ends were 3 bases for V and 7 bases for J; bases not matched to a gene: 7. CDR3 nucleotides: TGCGCCAGCAGCTCGACAGGGGGCGAGGGGAACATTCAGTACTTC. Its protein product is CASSSTGGEGNIQYF. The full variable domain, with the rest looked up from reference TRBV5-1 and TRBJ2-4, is KAGVTQTPRYLIKTRGQQVTLSCSPISGHRSVSWYQQTPGQGLQFLFEYFSETQRNKGNFPGRFSGRQFSNSRSEMNVSTLELGDSALYLCASSSTGGEGNIQYFGAGTRLSVL.

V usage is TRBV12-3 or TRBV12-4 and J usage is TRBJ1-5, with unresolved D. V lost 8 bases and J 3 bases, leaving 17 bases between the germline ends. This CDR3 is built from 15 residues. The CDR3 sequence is CASVTSAAPNQPQHF. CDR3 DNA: TGTGCCAGCGTAACTAGTGCGGCCCCCAATCAGCCCCAGCATTTT.

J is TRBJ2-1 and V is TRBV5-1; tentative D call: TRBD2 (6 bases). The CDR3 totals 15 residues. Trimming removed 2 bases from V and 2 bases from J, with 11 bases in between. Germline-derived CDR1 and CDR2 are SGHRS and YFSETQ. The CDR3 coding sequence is TGCGCCAGCAGCTTCGGGGGAGAACCCTACAATGAGCAGTTCTTC. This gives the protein CASSFGGEPYNEQFF. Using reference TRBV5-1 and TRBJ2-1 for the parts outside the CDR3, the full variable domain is KAGVTQTPRYLIKTRGQQVTLSCSPISGHRSVSWYQQTPGQGLQFLFEYFSETQRNKGNFPGRFSGRQFSNSRSEMNVSTLELGDSALYLCASSFGGEPYNEQFFGPGTRLTVL.

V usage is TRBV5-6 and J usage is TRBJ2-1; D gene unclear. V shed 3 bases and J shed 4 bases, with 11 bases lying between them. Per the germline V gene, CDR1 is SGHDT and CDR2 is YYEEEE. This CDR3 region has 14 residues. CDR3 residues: CASSSRSLYNEQFF. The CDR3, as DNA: TGTGCCAGCAGCTCTCGATCTTTATACAATGAGCAGTTCTTC.

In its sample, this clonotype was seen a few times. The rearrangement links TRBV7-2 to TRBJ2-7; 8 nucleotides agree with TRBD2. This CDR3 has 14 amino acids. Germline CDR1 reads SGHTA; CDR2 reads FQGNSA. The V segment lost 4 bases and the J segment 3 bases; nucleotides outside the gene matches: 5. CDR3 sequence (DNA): TGTGCCAGCAGCTCACTAGCGGAGCTCTACGAGCAGTACTTC. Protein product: CASSSLAELYEQYF.

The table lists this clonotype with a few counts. The CDR3 region is CASSLRDPGSTGAGELFF. CDR3 DNA: TGTGCCAGCAGCTTAAGGGATCCGGGATCCACGGGGGCCGGGGAGCTGTTTTTT. This chain joins TRBV7-6 and TRBJ2-2; D is perhaps TRBD2 (6 bases). There are 18 residues in the CDR3. CDR1 is SGHVS and CDR2 is FNYEAQ in the germline V gene. Trimming took off 2 bases at V and 6 bases at J, with 22 bases between the two ends. Drawing the rest from reference TRBV7-6 and TRBJ2-2, the complete variable domain is GAGVSQSPRYKVTKRGQDVALRCDPISGHVSLYWYRQALGQGPEFLTYFNYEAQQDKSGLPNDRFSAERPEGSISTLTIQRTEQRDSAMYRCASSLRDPGSTGAGELFFGEGSRLTVL.

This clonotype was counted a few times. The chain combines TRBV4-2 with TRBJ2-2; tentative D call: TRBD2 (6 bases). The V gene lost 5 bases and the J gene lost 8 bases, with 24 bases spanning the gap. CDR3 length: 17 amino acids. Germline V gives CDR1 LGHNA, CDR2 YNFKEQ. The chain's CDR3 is CASSKPHRDSFRGELFF. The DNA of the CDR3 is TGTGCCAGCAGCAAACCTCACCGGGACTCCTTTAGAGGGGAGCTGTTTTTT.

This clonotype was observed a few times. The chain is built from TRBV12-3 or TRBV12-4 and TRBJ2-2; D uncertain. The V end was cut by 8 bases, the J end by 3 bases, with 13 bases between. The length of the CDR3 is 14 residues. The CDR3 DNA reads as TGTGCCAGCGTTCGCAGGTCCTACACCGGGGAGCTGTTTTTT. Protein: CASVRRSYTGELFF.

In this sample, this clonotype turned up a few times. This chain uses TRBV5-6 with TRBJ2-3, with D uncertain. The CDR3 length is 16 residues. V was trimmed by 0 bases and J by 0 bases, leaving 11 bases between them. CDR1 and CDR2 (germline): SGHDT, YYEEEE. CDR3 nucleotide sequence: TGTGCCAGCAGCTTGGGGCCAGGAGCAAGCACAGATACGCAGTATTTT. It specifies CASSLGPGASTDTQYF.

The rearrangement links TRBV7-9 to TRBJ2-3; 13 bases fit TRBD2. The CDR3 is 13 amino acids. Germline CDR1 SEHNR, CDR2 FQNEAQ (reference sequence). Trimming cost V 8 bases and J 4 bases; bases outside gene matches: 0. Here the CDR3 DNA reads TGTGCCAGCGGACTAGCGGGAGCAGATACGCAGTATTTT. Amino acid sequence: CASGLAGADTQYF.

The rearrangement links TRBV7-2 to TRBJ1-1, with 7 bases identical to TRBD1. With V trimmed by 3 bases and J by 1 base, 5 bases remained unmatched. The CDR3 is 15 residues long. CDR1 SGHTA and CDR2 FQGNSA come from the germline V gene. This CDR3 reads CASSFGQARNTEAFF. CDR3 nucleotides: TGTGCCAGCAGCTTCGGACAGGCCAGGAACACTGAAGCTTTCTTT.

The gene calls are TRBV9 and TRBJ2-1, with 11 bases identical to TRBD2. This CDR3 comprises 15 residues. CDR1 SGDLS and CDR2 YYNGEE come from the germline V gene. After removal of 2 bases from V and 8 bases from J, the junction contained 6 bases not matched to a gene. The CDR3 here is CASSVTSGGSDEQFF. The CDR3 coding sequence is TGTGCCAGCAGCGTTACTAGCGGGGGTAGCGATGAGCAGTTCTTC.

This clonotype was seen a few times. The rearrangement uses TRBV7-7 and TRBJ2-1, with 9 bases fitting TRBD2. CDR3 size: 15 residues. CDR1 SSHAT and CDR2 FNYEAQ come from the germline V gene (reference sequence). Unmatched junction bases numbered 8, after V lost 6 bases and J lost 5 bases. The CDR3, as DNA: TGTGCCAGCAGGCCCCTAGCGGGGACCGACAATGAGCAGTTCTTC. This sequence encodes CASRPLAGTDNEQFF.

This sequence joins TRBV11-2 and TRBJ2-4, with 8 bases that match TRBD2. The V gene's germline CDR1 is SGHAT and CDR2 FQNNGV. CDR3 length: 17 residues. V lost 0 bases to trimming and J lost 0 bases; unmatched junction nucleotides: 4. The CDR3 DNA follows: TGTGCCAGCAGCTTAGATGGAGCGGGAGTAGCCAAAAACATTCAGTACTTC. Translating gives CASSLDGAGVAKNIQYF.

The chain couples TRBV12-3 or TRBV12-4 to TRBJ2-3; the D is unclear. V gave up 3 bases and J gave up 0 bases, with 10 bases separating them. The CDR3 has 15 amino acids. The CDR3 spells CASSFRVGSTDTQYF. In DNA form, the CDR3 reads TGTGCCAGCAGTTTTCGAGTGGGAAGCACAGATACGCAGTATTTT.

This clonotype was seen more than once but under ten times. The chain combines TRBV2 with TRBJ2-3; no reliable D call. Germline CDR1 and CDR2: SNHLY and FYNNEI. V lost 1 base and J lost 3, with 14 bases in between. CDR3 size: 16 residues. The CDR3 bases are TGTGCCAGCAGTGAAGGGATGCTGTTGGGAACAGATACGCAGTATTTT. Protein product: CASSEGMLLGTDTQYF. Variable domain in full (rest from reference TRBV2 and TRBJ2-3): EPEVTQTPSHQVTQMGQEVILRCVPISNHLYFYWYRQILGQKVEFLVSFYNNEISEKSEIFDDQFSVERPDGSNFTLKIRSTKLEDSAMYFCASSEGMLLGTDTQYFGPGTRLTVL.

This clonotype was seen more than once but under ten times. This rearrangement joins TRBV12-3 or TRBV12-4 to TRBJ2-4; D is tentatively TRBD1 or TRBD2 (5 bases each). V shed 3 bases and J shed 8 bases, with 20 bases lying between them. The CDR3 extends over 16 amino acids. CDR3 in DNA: TGTGCCAGCAGTTTGGTTCCCCTGGGGCAGGGAGACATTCAGTACTTC. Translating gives CASSLVPLGQGDIQYF.

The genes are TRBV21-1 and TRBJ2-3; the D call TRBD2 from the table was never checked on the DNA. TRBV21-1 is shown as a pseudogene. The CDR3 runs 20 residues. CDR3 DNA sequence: TGTGCCAGCAGCAAGCAGGCGGATAAGCGGGAGGGCCTTGGTCCAGATACGCAGTATTTT. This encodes CASSKQADKREGLGPDTQYF.

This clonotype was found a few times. CDR3 DNA: TGTGCCAGCAGCTTAGTCGGGCTAGCTGACGAGCAGTTCTTC. Translating it yields CASSLVGLADEQFF. The chain couples TRBV7-6 to TRBJ2-1, with D tentatively TRBD2 (5 bases). The CDR3 extends over 14 amino acids. Germline loops: CDR1 SGHVS, CDR2 FNYEAQ. The ends were cut back, 1 base at V and 10 bases at J, with 14 bases in the middle.

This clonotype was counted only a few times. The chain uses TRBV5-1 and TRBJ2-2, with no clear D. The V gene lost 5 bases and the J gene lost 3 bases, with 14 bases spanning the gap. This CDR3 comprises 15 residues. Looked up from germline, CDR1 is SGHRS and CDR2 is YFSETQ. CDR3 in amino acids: CASSQRRRDTGELFF. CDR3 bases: TGCGCCAGCAGTCAAAGAAGAAGAGACACCGGGGAGCTGTTTTTT.

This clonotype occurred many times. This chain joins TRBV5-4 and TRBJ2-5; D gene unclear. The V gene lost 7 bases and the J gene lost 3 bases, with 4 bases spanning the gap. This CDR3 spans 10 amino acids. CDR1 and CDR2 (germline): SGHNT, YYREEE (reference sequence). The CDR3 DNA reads TGTGCCAGCGGTGAAGAGACCCAGTACTTC. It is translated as CASGEETQYF. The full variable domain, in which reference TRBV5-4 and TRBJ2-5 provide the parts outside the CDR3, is ETGVTQSPTHLIKTRGQQVTLRCSSQSGHNTVSWYQQALGQGPQFIFQYYREEENGRGNFPPRFSGLQFPNYSSELNVNALELDDSALYLCASGEETQYFGPGTRLLVL.

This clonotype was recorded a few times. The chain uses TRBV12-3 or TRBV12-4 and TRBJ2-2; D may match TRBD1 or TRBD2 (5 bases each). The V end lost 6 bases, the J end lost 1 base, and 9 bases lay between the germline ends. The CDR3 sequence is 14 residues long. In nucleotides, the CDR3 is TGTGCCAGCAGGGGGGTGATGAACACCGGGGAGCTGTTTTTT. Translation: CASRGVMNTGELFF.

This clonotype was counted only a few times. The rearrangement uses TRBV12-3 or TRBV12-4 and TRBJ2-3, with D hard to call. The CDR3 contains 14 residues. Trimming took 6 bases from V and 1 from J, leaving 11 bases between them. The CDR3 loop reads CASSTLVGTDTQYF. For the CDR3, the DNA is TGTGCCAGCAGCACCCTGGTGGGCACAGATACGCAGTATTTT.

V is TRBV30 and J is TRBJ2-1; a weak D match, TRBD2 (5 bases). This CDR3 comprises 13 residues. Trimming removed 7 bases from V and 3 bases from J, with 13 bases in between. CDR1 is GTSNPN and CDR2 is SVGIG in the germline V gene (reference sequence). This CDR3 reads CAYGLNRYNEQFF. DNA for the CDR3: TGTGCCTACGGACTCAACCGCTACAATGAGCAGTTCTTC.

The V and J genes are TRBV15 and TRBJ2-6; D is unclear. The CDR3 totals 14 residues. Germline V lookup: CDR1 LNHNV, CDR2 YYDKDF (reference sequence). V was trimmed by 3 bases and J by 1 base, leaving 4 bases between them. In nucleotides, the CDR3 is TGTGCCACCAGCAGGGAGTCTGGGGCCAACGTCCTGACTTTC. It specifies CATSRESGANVLTF.